This T cell receptor beta chain is from a study (dated by TCRdb to 2016 to 2017). The library relied on RT-PCR. TCRdb shows the sequencer as Illumina MiSeq. TCRdb passed the public sequencing reads through fastp at Q25 and MiXCR, retaining productive beta sequences. Entries are consolidated by CDR3 protein sequence, retaining the most common genes and DNA. In this sample the table shows approximately 720,000 distinct CDR3 sequences, approximately 15% of which occur a single time. Of the sample, 3.6% is held by the ten largest clones. The V end loses 3 bases and the J end loses 0 bases, and a stretch of 11 bases separates them. Inclusive of the bounding cysteine and phenylalanine, the CDR3 is 16 residues long. The retained sequence is limited to the CDR3, 48 bases, with the frame set at the first base. CDR1 MGHRA and CDR2 YSYEKL are derived from the germline V gene. Of note for this clonotype: Its antigen specificity is not known. The input lacks base qualities; no much larger clone sits a single base away.

The rearrangement joined TRBV4-1 to TRBJ1-4; the D gene is not confidently resolved. This TCR was sampled from a female donor in good health, serving as a healthy control. The material sequenced was memory CD4+ T cells from blood. The CDR3 loop reads CASSQAQTATNEKLFF. The DNA sequence is as follows: TGCGCCAGCAGCCAGGCACAGACTGCAACTAATGAAAAACTGTTTTTT.